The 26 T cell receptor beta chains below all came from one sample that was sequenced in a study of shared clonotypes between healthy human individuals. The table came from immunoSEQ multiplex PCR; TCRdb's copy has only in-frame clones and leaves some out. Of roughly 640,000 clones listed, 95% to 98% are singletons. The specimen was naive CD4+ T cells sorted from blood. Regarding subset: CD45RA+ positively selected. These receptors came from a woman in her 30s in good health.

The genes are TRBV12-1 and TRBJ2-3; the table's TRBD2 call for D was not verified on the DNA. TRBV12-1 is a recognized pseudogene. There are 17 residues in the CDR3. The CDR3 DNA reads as TGTGCCAGCAGCTTTGTGTCCCTAGCGGGGCGCACAGATACGCAGTATTTT. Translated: CASSFVSLAGRTDTQYF.

The DNA of the CDR3 is TGCAGTGCTAGCCGCGTCTACGAGCAGTACTTC. This codes for CSASRVYEQYF. The gene calls are TRBV20-1 and TRBJ2-7; no firm D call. CDR1 and CDR2 (germline): DFQATT, SNEGSKA (reference sequence). V lost 3 bases to trimming and J lost 3 bases, with 6 bases between them. This CDR3 spans 11 amino acids.

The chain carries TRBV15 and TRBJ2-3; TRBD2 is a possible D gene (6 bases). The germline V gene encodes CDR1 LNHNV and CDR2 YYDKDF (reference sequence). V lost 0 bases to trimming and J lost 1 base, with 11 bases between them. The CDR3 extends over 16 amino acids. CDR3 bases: TGTGCCACCAGCAGAGATCTGGGGGAGGGCACAGATACGCAGTATTTT. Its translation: CATSRDLGEGTDTQYF.

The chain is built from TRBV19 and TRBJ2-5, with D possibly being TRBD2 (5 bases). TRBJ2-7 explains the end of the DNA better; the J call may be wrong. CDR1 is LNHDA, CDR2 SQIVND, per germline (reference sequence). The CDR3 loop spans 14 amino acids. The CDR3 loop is CASSIEGLSYEQYF. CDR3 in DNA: TGTGCCAGTAGTATTGAGGGCCTCTCCTACGAGCAGTACTTC.

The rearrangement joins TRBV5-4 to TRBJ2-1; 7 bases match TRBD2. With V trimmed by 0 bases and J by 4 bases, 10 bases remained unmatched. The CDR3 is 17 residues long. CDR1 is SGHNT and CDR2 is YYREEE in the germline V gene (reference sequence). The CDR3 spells CASSLAGASGLYNEQFF. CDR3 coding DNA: TGTGCCAGCAGCTTGGCAGGTGCTAGCGGATTATACAATGAGCAGTTCTTC.

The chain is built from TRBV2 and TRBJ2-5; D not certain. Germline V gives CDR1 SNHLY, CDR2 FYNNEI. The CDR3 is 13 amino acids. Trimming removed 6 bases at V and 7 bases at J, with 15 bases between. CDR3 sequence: CASSAAALRTQYF. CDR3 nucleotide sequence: TGTGCCAGCAGCGCCGCGGCGCTTCGGACCCAGTACTTC.

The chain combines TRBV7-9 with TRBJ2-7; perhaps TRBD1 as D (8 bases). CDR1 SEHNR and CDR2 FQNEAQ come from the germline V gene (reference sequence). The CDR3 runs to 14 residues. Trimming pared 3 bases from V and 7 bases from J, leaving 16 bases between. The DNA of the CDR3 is TGTGCCAGCAGCTTGGACACAGGGGGAGGGGAGCAGTACTTC. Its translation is CASSLDTGGGEQYF. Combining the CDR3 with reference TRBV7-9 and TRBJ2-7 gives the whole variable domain DTGVSQNPRHKITKRGQNVTFRCDPISEHNRLYWYRQTLGQGPEFLTYFQNEAQLEKSRLLSDRFSAERPKGSFSTLEIQRTEQGDSAMYLCASSLDTGGGEQYFGPGTRLTVT.

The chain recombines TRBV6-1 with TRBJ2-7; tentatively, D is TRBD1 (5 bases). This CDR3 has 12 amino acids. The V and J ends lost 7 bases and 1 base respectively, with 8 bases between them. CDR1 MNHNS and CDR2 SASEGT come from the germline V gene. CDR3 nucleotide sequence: TGTGCCAGCACCAGGGATTCCTACGAGCAGTACTTC. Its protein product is CASTRDSYEQYF.

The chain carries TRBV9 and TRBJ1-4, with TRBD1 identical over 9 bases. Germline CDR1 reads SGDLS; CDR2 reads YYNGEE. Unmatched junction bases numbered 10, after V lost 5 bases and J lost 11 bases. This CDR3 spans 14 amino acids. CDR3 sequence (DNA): TGTGCCAGCAGAGCCGACAGGGGGGTGGGGAAACTGTTTTTT. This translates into CASRADRGVGKLFF.

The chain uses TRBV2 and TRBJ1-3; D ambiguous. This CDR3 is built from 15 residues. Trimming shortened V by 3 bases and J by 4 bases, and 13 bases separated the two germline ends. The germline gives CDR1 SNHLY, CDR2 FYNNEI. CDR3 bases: TGTGCCAGCAGTGATACGGCTCTGGGGGGAAACACCATATATTTT. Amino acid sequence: CASSDTALGGNTIYF.

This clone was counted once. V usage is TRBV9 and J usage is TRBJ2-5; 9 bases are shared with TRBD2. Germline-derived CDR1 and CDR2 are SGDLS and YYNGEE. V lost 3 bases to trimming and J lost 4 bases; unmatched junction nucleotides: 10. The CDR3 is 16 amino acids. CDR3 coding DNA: TGTGCCAGCAGCGCCCGACTAGCGGAGAGGGGAGAGACCCAGTACTTC. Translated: CASSARLAERGETQYF.

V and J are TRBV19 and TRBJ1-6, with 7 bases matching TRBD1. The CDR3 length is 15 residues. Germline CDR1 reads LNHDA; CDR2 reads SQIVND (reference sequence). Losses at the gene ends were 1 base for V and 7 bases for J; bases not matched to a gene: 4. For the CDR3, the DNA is TGTGCCAGTAGTATAGGAGACAGGGTGAATTCACCCCTCCACTTT. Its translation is CASSIGDRVNSPLHF.

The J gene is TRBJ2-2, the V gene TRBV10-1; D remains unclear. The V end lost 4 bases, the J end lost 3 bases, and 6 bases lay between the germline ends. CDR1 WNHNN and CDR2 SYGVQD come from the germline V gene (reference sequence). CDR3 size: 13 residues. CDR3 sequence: CASSAGYTGELFF. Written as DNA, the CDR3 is TGCGCCAGCAGTGCCGGGTACACCGGGGAGCTGTTTTTT.

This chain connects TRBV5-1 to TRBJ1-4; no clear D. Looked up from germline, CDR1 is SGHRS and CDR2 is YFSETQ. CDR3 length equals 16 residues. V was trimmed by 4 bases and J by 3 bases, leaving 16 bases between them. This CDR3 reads CASSPLGAAPNEKLFF. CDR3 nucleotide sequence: TGCGCCAGCAGCCCCCTCGGAGCAGCCCCTAATGAAAAACTGTTTTTT.

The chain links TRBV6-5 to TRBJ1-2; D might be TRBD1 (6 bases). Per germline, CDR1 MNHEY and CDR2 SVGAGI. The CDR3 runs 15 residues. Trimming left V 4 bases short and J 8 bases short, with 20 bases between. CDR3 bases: TGTGCCAGCAGTTCGTCGACAGGTACGAAGGAAGGCTACACCTTC. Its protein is CASSSSTGTKEGYTF.

CDR3 sequence (DNA): TGTGCCAGCAGCAGGACAGGGAACTATGGCTACACCTTC. This translates into CASSRTGNYGYTF. The chain combines TRBV6-5 with TRBJ1-2; 8 bases fit TRBD1. V shed 6 bases and J 2 bases; nucleotides not matched to a gene: 2. CDR1 and CDR2 from the germline V gene are MNHEY and SVGAGI. There are 13 residues in the CDR3.

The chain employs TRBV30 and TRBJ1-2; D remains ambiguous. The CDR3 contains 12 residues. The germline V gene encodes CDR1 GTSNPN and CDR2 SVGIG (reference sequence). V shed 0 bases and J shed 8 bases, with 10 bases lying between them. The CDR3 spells CAWSVPPGGYTF. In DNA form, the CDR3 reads TGTGCCTGGAGTGTTCCTCCCGGGGGCTACACCTTC.

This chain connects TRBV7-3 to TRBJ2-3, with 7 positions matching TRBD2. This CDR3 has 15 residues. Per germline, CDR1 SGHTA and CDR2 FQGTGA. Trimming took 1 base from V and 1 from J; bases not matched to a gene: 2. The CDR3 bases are TGTGCCAGCAGCTTAATGCTAGCGGGCACAGATACGCAGTATTTT. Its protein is CASSLMLAGTDTQYF.

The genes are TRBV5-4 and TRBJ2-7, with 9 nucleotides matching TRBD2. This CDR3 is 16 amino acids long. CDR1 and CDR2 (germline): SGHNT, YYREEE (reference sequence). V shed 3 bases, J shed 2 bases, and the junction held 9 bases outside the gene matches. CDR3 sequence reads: CASSSPASGTPYEQYF. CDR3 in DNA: TGTGCCAGCAGCTCCCCGGCTAGCGGGACTCCCTACGAGCAGTACTTC. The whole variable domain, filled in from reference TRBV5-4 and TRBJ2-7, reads ETGVTQSPTHLIKTRGQQVTLRCSSQSGHNTVSWYQQALGQGPQFIFQYYREEENGRGNFPPRFSGLQFPNYSSELNVNALELDDSALYLCASSSPASGTPYEQYFGPGTRLTVT.

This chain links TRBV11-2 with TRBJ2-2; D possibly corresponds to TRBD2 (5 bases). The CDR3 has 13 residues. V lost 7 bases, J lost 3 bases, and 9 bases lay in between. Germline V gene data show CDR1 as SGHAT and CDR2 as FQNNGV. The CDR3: CASTPGDTGELFF. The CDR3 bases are TGTGCCAGCACCCCCGGGGACACCGGGGAGCTGTTTTTT.

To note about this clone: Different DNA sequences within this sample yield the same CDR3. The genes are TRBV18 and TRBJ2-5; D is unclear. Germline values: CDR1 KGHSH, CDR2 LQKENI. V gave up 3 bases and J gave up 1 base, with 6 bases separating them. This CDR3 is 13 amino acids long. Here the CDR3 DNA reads TGTGCCAGCTCACCCGGGCTCCAAGAGACCCAGTACTTC. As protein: CASSPGLQETQYF.

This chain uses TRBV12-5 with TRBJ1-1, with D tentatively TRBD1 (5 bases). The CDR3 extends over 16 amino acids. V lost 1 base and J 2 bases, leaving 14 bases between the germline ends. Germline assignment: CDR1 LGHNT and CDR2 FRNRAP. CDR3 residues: CASGLAPTGGNTEAFF. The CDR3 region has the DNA TGTGCTAGTGGTTTGGCCCCGACGGGGGGAAACACTGAAGCTTTCTTT.

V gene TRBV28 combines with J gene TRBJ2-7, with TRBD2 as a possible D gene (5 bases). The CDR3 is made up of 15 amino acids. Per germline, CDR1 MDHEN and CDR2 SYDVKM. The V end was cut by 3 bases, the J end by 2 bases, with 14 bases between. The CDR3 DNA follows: TGTGCCAGCAGTTTTCTCGGGATGAACGCCTACGAGCAGTACTTC. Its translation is CASSFLGMNAYEQYF.

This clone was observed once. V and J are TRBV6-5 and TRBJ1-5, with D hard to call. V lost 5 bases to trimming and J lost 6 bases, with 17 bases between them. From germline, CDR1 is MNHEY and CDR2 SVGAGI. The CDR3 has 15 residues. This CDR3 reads CASSKTAALGQPQHF. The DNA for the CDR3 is TGTGCCAGCAGTAAGACGGCCGCCCTCGGTCAGCCCCAGCATTTT.

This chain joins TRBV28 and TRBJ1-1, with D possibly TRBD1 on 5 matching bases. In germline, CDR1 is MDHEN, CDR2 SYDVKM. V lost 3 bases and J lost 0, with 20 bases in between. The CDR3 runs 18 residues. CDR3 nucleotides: TGTGCCAGCAGTTTTTCGAGGAGGGGTCCTAACGTGAACACTGAAGCTTTCTTT. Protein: CASSFSRRGPNVNTEAFF.

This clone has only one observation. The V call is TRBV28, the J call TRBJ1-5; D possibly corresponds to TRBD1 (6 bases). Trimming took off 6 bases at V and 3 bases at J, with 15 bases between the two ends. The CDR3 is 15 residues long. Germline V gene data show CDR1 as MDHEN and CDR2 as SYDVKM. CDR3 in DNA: TGTGCCAGCAGCCAGTGGGGGCGGAACAATCAGCCCCAGCATTTT. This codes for CASSQWGRNNQPQHF.